This T cell receptor (beta chain) was sequenced in a study of T cells after yellow fever vaccination. Study background: Some fractions had low cell numbers, and these were prepared with SMART-Seq v4 Ultra Low Input.

Findings of the study overall: Post-booster samples contained most primary-vaccination clones (around 96% CD4, approximately 88% CD8).

The CDR3 spans 18 residues. V lost 11 bases, J lost 1 base, and 14 bases stayed unmatched. The germline V gene has CDR1 LGHDT and CDR2 YNNKEL (reference sequence). Synthesis of TCR cDNA relied on 5'RACE template switching, which attached a universal primer site and UMIs. TCRdb re-called the 5' RACE reads with MiXCR, one entry per CDR3 protein. The table includes 160,000 or so distinct CDR3 sequences, about 7% detected once. As regards this clonotype: Its antigen is not identified.

The TCR sequence derives from a young man who received the YFV17D yellow fever vaccine. The chain joins TRBV3-1 to TRBJ2-2; TRBD2 agrees at 12 bases. The starting material was CD4+ T cells sorted from PBMCs, obtained roughly 5 days after the first yellow fever vaccination. CDR3 loop: CAFSPRTSGALNTGELFF. CDR3 coding DNA: TGTGCCTTCAGCCCCCGGACTAGCGGGGCTTTGAACACCGGGGAGCTGTTTTTT.